Each of the 14 T cell receptor beta chains below was sequenced from the same sample in a study of healthy donors' naive CD4 and CD8 T cells. Starting from approximately 500 ng of total RNA, TCR libraries were made with linear amplification. TCRdb used MiXCR to reprocess the reads, holding one entry per CDR3 protein. The sample comprises roughly 200,000 distinct CDR3 sequences, around 74% of which are singletons, and roughly 2.3% rests with the top ten. The sequenced sample consisted of naive CD4+ and CD8+ T cells sorted from blood, pooled from several donors. These receptors were obtained from a pool of human donors in good health; the sample pools cells from several healthy donors.

Regarding this clonotype: One end of the junction varies from germline; a read error may be responsible. The CDR3 spells CASSSRLAGVMETQYF. The CDR3 DNA reads TGTGCCAGCAGCTCGAGACTAGCGGGAGTTATGGAGACCCAGTACTTC. The chain couples TRBV5-1 to TRBJ2-5, with TRBD2 matching over 12 bases. CDR1 SGHRS and CDR2 YFSETQ come from the germline V gene. This CDR3 contains 16 residues.

The chain carries TRBV6-5 and TRBJ2-3; D may match TRBD1 or TRBD2 (5 bases each). The CDR3 loop spans 15 amino acids. Germline CDR1 MNHEY, CDR2 SVGAGI. V was pared by 5 bases and J by 1 base, with 13 bases between. Here the CDR3 DNA reads TGTGCCAGCAGTAGGGACGCCGGGGGCACAGATACGCAGTATTTT. It codes for CASSRDAGGTDTQYF.

J is TRBJ2-1 and V is TRBV2; D may be TRBD2 (5 bases). Trimming stripped 5 bases from V and 3 bases from J, with 11 bases between. Germline V lookup: CDR1 SNHLY, CDR2 FYNNEI. There are 14 residues in the CDR3. CDR3 nucleotide sequence: TGTGCCAGCAGTCCCCAGCGGAACTACAATGAGCAGTTCTTC. This gives the protein CASSPQRNYNEQFF.

The chain has TRBV2 and TRBJ2-1, with TRBD1 as a possible D gene (6 bases). There are 15 residues in the CDR3. The V and J ends lost 4 bases and 6 bases respectively, with 16 bases between them. Germline V gene lookup returns CDR1 SNHLY and CDR2 FYNNEI. The CDR3 nucleotides are TGTGCCAGCAGTGTAGTAGGGGGTCGGGGCAATGAGCAGTTCTTC. It encodes CASSVVGGRGNEQFF.

The rearrangement links TRBV15 to TRBJ2-7, with 8 bases that match TRBD2. V shed 4 bases, J shed 0 bases, and the junction held 2 bases outside the gene matches. The CDR3 sequence is 14 residues long. The V gene's germline CDR1 is LNHNV and CDR2 YYDKDF (reference sequence). The CDR3: CATSTREDSYEQYF. CDR3 nucleotides: TGTGCCACCAGCACGCGGGAGGACTCCTACGAGCAGTACTTC. Drawing the rest from reference TRBV15 and TRBJ2-7, the complete variable domain is DAMVIQNPRYQVTQFGKPVTLSCSQTLNHNVMYWYQQKSSQAPKLLFHYYDKDFNNEADTPDNFQSRRPNTSFCFLDIRSPGLGDTAMYLCATSTREDSYEQYFGPGTRLTVT.

This clonotype showed up just a few times. The gene calls are TRBV29-1 and TRBJ2-1; a weak D match, TRBD1 (6 bases). Germline values: CDR1 SQVTM, CDR2 ANQGSEA. The CDR3 has 12 amino acids. The V end lost 7 bases, the J end lost 6 bases, and 13 bases lay between the germline ends. The CDR3 DNA follows: TGCAGCGGCTCCGGGACACTCAATGAGCAGTTCTTC. This codes for CSGSGTLNEQFF.

The rearrangement joins TRBV6-5 to TRBJ1-6; D gene ambiguous. V was cut by 5 bases and J by 0 bases, with 14 bases left in between. This CDR3 spans 17 amino acids. Germline assignment: CDR1 MNHEY and CDR2 SVGAGI. The CDR3 DNA reads as TGTGCCAGCAGTCGCGACTCTAGGAGCTCCTATAATTCACCCCTCCACTTT. This gives the protein CASSRDSRSSYNSPLHF.

The table lists this clonotype with a few counts. The CDR3 spells CATSDSLRNEQFF. The CDR3 bases are TGTGCCACCAGTGATTCACTACGGAATGAGCAGTTCTTC. The chain recombines TRBV24-1 with TRBJ2-1; D call uncertain. The V end lost 2 bases, the J end lost 7 bases, and 8 bases lay between the germline ends. This CDR3 has 13 residues. Germline CDR1 is KGHDR and CDR2 is SFDVKD.

The chain couples TRBV29-1 to TRBJ1-2; the D gene is possibly TRBD1 (5 bases). The CDR3 has 12 amino acids. V was pared by 8 bases and J by 8 bases, with 18 bases between. Germline V gives CDR1 SQVTM, CDR2 ANQGSEA. CDR3 nucleotide sequence: TGCAGCATGCTTCAGGGAGGTCAGGGCTACACCTTC. Translating it yields CSMLQGGQGYTF.

The rearrangement joins TRBV4-1 to TRBJ2-7; TRBD2 might be the D (6 bases). CDR1 MGHRA and CDR2 YSYEKL come from the germline V gene. V was clipped by 2 bases and J by 2 bases, with 16 bases between them. There are 16 residues in the CDR3. CDR3 region: CASSQPFGSKPYEQYF. For the CDR3, the DNA is TGCGCCAGCAGCCAACCATTCGGGAGTAAGCCCTACGAGCAGTACTTC.

The rearrangement joins TRBV29-1 to TRBJ1-4, with D possibly being TRBD1 (5 bases). The CDR3 extends over 13 amino acids. CDR1 is SQVTM, CDR2 ANQGSEA, per germline. V lost 1 base to trimming and J lost 4 bases, with 7 bases between them. The CDR3 reads CSVEAGFNEKLFF. The CDR3, as DNA: TGCAGCGTTGAAGCAGGGTTTAATGAAAAACTGTTTTTT.

J is TRBJ2-1 and V is TRBV2; 9 nucleotides agree with TRBD2. The ends lost 4 bases at V and 4 bases at J; junction bases unmatched: 5. The germline gives CDR1 SNHLY, CDR2 FYNNEI. The CDR3 is made up of 15 amino acids. The CDR3 reads CASSALLAGYNEQFF. In DNA form, the CDR3 reads TGTGCCAGCAGTGCCCTCCTAGCGGGGTACAATGAGCAGTTCTTC. Looking up the rest from reference TRBV2 and TRBJ2-1 gives the full variable domain: EPEVTQTPSHQVTQMGQEVILRCVPISNHLYFYWYRQILGQKVEFLVSFYNNEISEKSEIFDDQFSVERPDGSNFTLKIRSTKLEDSAMYFCASSALLAGYNEQFFGPGTRLTVL.

The genes are TRBV29-1 and TRBJ2-1, with 8 bases fitting TRBD2. The CDR3 length is 14 residues. The ends lost 3 bases at V and 8 bases at J; junction bases unmatched: 9. Germline V lookup: CDR1 SQVTM, CDR2 ANQGSEA. CDR3 protein: CSVEGLELMDEQFF. The CDR3 DNA is TGCAGCGTTGAGGGACTAGAGCTTATGGATGAGCAGTTCTTC.

This clonotype was counted only a few times. This sequence joins TRBV27 and TRBJ2-7; 8 positions match TRBD2. Germline loops: CDR1 MNHEY, CDR2 SMNVEV (reference sequence). The CDR3 has 15 amino acids. V dropped 5 bases and J dropped 3; count of bases not matched to a gene: 9. Here the CDR3 reads CASSAPGLARYEQYF. The DNA for the CDR3 is TGTGCCAGCAGTGCCCCTGGACTAGCCCGCTACGAGCAGTACTTC.